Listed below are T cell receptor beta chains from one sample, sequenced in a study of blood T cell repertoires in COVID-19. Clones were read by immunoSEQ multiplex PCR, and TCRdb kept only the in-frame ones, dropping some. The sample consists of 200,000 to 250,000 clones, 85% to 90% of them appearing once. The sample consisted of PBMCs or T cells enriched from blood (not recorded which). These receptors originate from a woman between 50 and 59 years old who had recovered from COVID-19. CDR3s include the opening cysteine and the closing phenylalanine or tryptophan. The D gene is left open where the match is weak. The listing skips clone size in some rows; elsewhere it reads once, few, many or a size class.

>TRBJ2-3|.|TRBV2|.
TGTGCCAGCGGGGCGGGGTCTAGCACAGATACGCAGTATTTT
CASGAGSSTDTQYF
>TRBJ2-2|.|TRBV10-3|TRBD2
TGTGCCATCAGTGAGTCGAGGGGACTAGCCGTTGGGGAGCTGTTTTTT
CAISESRGLAVGELFF
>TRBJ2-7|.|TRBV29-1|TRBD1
TGCAGCGTTGAGAAAAAGGGACAGCCATACGAGCAGTACTTC
CSVEKKGQPYEQYF
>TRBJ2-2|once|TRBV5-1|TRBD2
TGCGCCAGCAGCTTGGTATCCATGGGACTAGCGGGAGAGACTCCCGGGGAGCTGTTTTTT
CASSLVSMGLAGETPGELFF
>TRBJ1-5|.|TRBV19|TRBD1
TGTGCCAGTAAAGGGCCCGGACAGGGAAATAGCAATCAGCCCCAGCATTTT
CASKGPGQGNSNQPQHF
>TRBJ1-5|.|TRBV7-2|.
TGTGCCAGCAGTGAGGGCTCCAATCAGCCCCAGCATTTT
CASSEGSNQPQHF
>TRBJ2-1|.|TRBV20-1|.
TGCAGTGCTAGTTCGGCGGGGTACAATGAGCAGTTCTTC
CSASSAGYNEQFF
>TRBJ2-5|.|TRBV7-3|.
TGTGCCAGCAGCCCAACAGGCATTTTTGATGAGACCCAGTACTTC
CASSPTGIFDETQYF
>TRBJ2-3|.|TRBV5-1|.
TGCGCCAGCGGACGGGAGAGCACAGATACGCAGTATTTT
CASGRESTDTQYF
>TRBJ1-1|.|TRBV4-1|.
TGCGCCAGCAGCCAAGTAGAGAACACTGAAGCTTTCTTT
CASSQVENTEAFF